The 29 T cell receptor beta chains below come from one sample, sequenced in a study of T cells in Graves' hyperthyroidism and ophthalmopathy. TCR beta CDR3 region amplification was performed from RNA transcripts. The TCR CDR3 was amplified in a first-round RT-PCR using the HTBI primer set. MiXCR, run by TCRdb on the multiplex PCR reads, gives a single entry per CDR3 protein. Among 600,000 to 750,000 distinct CDR3 sequences listed, around 16% were seen once. Sequences were obtained from blood. The source of these receptors is a middle-aged man with Graves' hyperthyroidism.

J is TRBJ2-7 and V is TRBV6-1; D unresolved. Trimming pared 5 bases from V and 6 bases from J, leaving 14 bases between. Germline values: CDR1 MNHNS, CDR2 SASEGT. CDR3 length: 13 residues. The CDR3 DNA is TGTGCCAGCAGTCACCATGTGTCGGGCGAGCAGTACTTC. It translates to CASSHHVSGEQYF.

In its sample, this clonotype was seen a few times. J is TRBJ1-3 and V is TRBV7-9; TRBD1 is a possible D gene (6 bases). V shed 5 bases and J shed 0 bases, with 23 bases lying between them. The germline V gene has CDR1 SEHNR and CDR2 FQNEAQ (reference sequence). This CDR3 comprises 19 residues. The CDR3 spells CASSHPVGQRTFSGNTIYF. Here the CDR3 DNA reads TGTGCCAGCAGCCACCCCGTAGGACAGCGGACTTTCTCTGGAAACACCATATATTTT.

This clonotype was seen many times. CDR3 in DNA: TGTGCCTGGAGTCCCCGGGGCCAGGGATTCACTGAAGCTTTCTTT. Translating gives CAWSPRGQGFTEAFF. The chain recombines TRBV30 with TRBJ1-1; D possibly corresponds to TRBD1 (5 bases). This CDR3 has 15 amino acids. The germline gives CDR1 GTSNPN, CDR2 SVGIG (reference sequence). Trimming cost V 2 bases and J 4 bases, with 17 bases left between them.

In this sample, this clonotype turned up many times. The chain uses TRBV12-3 or TRBV12-4 and TRBJ2-7; TRBD1 might be the D (5 bases). This CDR3 is built from 13 residues. Between the trimmed V and J ends, which lost 6 bases and 6 bases, there was a span of 15 bases. In nucleotides, the CDR3 is TGTGCCAGCAGCATCGGATACAGGCGCGAGCAGTACTTC. It translates to CASSIGYRREQYF.

This clonotype was observed at least ten times. The chain has TRBV28 and TRBJ2-1; D could derive from TRBD1 or TRBD2 (5 bases each). The V gene's germline CDR1 is MDHEN and CDR2 SYDVKM. This CDR3 has 14 residues. With 3 bases removed from V and 3 bases from J, the gap between germline ends came to 9 bases. This CDR3 reads CASSLGVFYNEQFF. The CDR3 nucleotides are TGTGCCAGCAGTTTGGGGGTATTCTACAATGAGCAGTTCTTC.

This clonotype came up a few times. The chain couples TRBV6-1 to TRBJ2-3; D unresolved. This CDR3 has 14 residues. Germline CDR1 reads MNHNS; CDR2 reads SASEGT. The V end was cut by 7 bases, the J end by 1 base, with 12 bases between. The CDR3, as DNA: TGTGCCAGCACTTTGGGGTCTGGCACAGATACGCAGTATTTT. As protein: CASTLGSGTDTQYF.

In its sample, this clonotype was seen many times. The chain recombines TRBV7-2 with TRBJ2-3; 14 bases agree with TRBD2. V shed 4 bases and J 5 bases; nucleotides not matched to a gene: 17. CDR3 size: 20 residues. Germline CDR1 SGHTA, CDR2 FQGNSA. CDR3 region: CASSSARTSGRPLPGDTQYF. CDR3 coding DNA: TGTGCCAGCAGCTCAGCGAGGACTAGCGGGAGGCCACTTCCGGGAGATACGCAGTATTTT.

The sample holds many counts of this clonotype. This sequence joins TRBV27 and TRBJ1-5, with TRBD1 identical over 8 bases. The V gene's germline CDR1 is MNHEY and CDR2 SMNVEV (reference sequence). With V trimmed by 3 bases and J by 7 bases, 5 bases remained unmatched. The CDR3 extends over 14 amino acids. DNA of the CDR3: TGTGCCAGCAGTTTGGACAGGGTCGGGCAGCCCCAGCATTTT. The encoded protein is CASSLDRVGQPQHF.

The rearrangement uses TRBV4-1 and TRBJ1-2, with D possibly TRBD1 on 6 matching bases. The CDR3 totals 15 residues. The V gene's germline CDR1 is MGHRA and CDR2 YSYEKL. V lost 6 bases, J lost 6 bases, and 20 bases lay in between. This CDR3 is CASSARTDRYNGYTF. The CDR3 DNA follows: TGCGCCAGCAGTGCGAGGACAGACCGGTACAATGGCTACACCTTC.

This clonotype was seen many times. The gene calls are TRBV28 and TRBJ2-7, with D tentatively TRBD1 (5 bases). The CDR3 runs to 13 residues. Trimming stripped 2 bases from V and 3 bases from J, with 8 bases between. CDR1 MDHEN and CDR2 SYDVKM come from the germline V gene. The CDR3 DNA reads TGTGCCAGCAGTTTAGGGGCTCACTACGAGCAGTACTTC. It encodes CASSLGAHYEQYF.

This clonotype has a count of ten or more. J is TRBJ2-7 and V is TRBV29-1, with unresolved D. The CDR3 is 13 amino acids. V lost 4 bases to trimming and J lost 5 bases, with 15 bases between them. Germline lookup yields CDR1 SQVTM and CDR2 ANQGSEA. CDR3 DNA: TGCAGCGTTGTGCCCCTTGGGTGGGACGAGCAGTACTTC. It is translated as CSVVPLGWDEQYF.

The J gene is TRBJ2-1, the V gene TRBV20-1, with D tentatively TRBD1 (6 bases). Germline CDR1 reads DFQATT; CDR2 reads SNEGSKA (reference sequence). This CDR3 has 16 residues. The V gene lost 6 bases and the J gene lost 0 bases, with 18 bases spanning the gap. The DNA of the CDR3 is TGCAGTGCGCGGACCTTCAGGGGTAGCTCCTACAATGAGCAGTTCTTC. Its translation: CSARTFRGSSYNEQFF.

This chain links TRBV24-1 with TRBJ2-1, with D uncertain. CDR1 and CDR2 from the germline V gene are KGHDR and SFDVKD. The length of the CDR3 is 12 residues. V lost 7 bases and J 9 bases, leaving 12 bases between the germline ends. The CDR3 DNA sequence: TGTGCCACCAGGGGAACAACACTTGAGCAGTTCTTC. Its protein is CATRGTTLEQFF.

This clonotype turned up a few times. V is TRBV5-1 and J is TRBJ2-1; D perhaps matches TRBD1 (6 bases). The CDR3 spans 14 residues. V was pared by 4 bases and J by 8 bases, with 16 bases between. Germline CDR1 reads SGHRS; CDR2 reads YFSETQ. The CDR3, as DNA: TGCGCCAGCAGCGTACTACAGGGTTTCGATGAGCAGTTCTTC. It yields the protein CASSVLQGFDEQFF.

This clonotype was picked up many times. The chain carries TRBV29-1 and TRBJ2-3, with D possibly TRBD2 on 5 matching bases. Between the trimmed V and J ends, which lost 2 bases and 0 bases, there was a span of 12 bases. The CDR3 runs to 15 residues. Germline V CDR1 and CDR2: SQVTM, ANQGSEA. The CDR3 nucleotides are TGCAGCGTTGAACGTGGGAGAGATAGCACAGATACGCAGTATTTT. Translating it yields CSVERGRDSTDTQYF.

In regard to this clonotype: This may be a read error, as it is one base from a much larger clone. The J gene is TRBJ1-4, the V gene TRBV12-3 or TRBV12-4; no firm D call. The CDR3 runs to 15 residues. The CDR3 coding sequence is TGTGCCAGCAGTCAATTAAGTACAACTAATGAAAAACCGTTTTTT. It specifies CASSQLSTTNEKPFF.

The chain carries TRBV5-5 and TRBJ2-4; TRBD2 might be the D (5 bases). This CDR3 comprises 15 residues. Trimming cost V 7 bases and J 0 bases, with 14 bases left between them. Germline CDR1 reads SGHKS; CDR2 reads YYEKEE (reference sequence). CDR3 DNA sequence: TGTGCCAGCCGGGATTTTACGCTAGCCAAAAACATTCAGTACTTC. This gives the protein CASRDFTLAKNIQYF.

This chain uses TRBV5-1 with TRBJ1-6; D remains unclear. V was shortened by 0 bases and J by 7 bases, with 11 bases between the two germline ends. This CDR3 spans 15 amino acids. The germline gives CDR1 SGHRS, CDR2 YFSETQ. CDR3 sequence (DNA): TGCGCCAGCAGCTTGGCCTTGGCGGCAAATTCACCCCTCCACTTT. It is translated as CASSLALAANSPLHF.

The V call is TRBV6-5, the J call TRBJ2-1; perhaps TRBD1 as D (6 bases). Germline V gene lookup returns CDR1 MNHEY and CDR2 SVGAGI. The CDR3 has 15 residues. V lost 4 bases to trimming and J lost 3 bases, with 13 bases between them. The CDR3, as DNA: TGTGCCAGCAGTTCCCCCCGGGACAACTACAATGAGCAGTTCTTC. Protein product: CASSSPRDNYNEQFF.

This clonotype was counted only a few times. The genes are TRBV5-6 and TRBJ1-1; no clear D. Germline V gene data show CDR1 as SGHDT and CDR2 as YYEEEE. This CDR3 is built from 13 residues. With 5 bases removed from V and 10 bases from J, the gap between germline ends came to 18 bases. In DNA, the CDR3 is TGTGCCAGCAGTAGGGAGGCCACCGGTGGAGCTTTCTTT. Encoded protein: CASSREATGGAFF.

Remarks on this clonotype: This is likely a read error, given that the CDR3 carries no conserved phenylalanine or tryptophan at its end. This chain uses TRBV5-5 with TRBJ2-3; 7 bases align to TRBD1. Germline V gives CDR1 SGHKS, CDR2 YYEKEE (reference sequence). The CDR3 has 15 residues. Germline trimming cut 0 bases from V and 1 base from J; bases unmatched to any gene: 2. DNA of the CDR3: TGTGCCAGCAGCTTGGCGGGGACAGGCACAGATACGCAGTATCTT. It encodes CASSLAGTGTDTQYL.

This clonotype was seen repeatedly, ten times or more. This chain links TRBV27 with TRBJ2-7; the match to TRBD1 covers 8 bases. This CDR3 comprises 17 residues. V gave up 0 bases and J gave up 2 bases; unmatched junction bases: 9. Looked up from germline, CDR1 is MNHEY and CDR2 is SMNVEV (reference sequence). The CDR3 coding sequence is TGTGCCAGCAGTTTATCATACCGACAGGGGAGTCCCTACGAGCAGTACTTC. Protein product: CASSLSYRQGSPYEQYF.

Ten or more counts support this clonotype. This chain links TRBV28 with TRBJ2-7, with TRBD2 matching 8 bases. CDR1 MDHEN and CDR2 SYDVKM come from the germline V gene. The junction had 8 bases not matched to a gene; V was cut back by 3 bases and J by 7 bases. The CDR3 contains 14 residues. The chain's CDR3 is CASSFVLAEREQYF. The CDR3 region has the DNA TGTGCCAGCAGTTTTGTACTAGCGGAAAGGGAGCAGTACTTC.

For this clonotype: A much more abundant neighbour one base away suggests this may be a read error. The chain joins TRBV11-3 to TRBJ2-1, with D possibly called TRBD1 or TRBD2 (5 bases each). From germline, CDR1 is SGHNT and CDR2 YENEEA. The CDR3 sequence is 16 residues long. V was shortened by 3 bases and J by 8 bases, with 20 bases between the two germline ends. In DNA, the CDR3 is TGTGCCAGCAGCTTGAACCGGGGCTCCCTGGGCGATGAGCAGTTCTTC. Translated: CASSLNRGSLGDEQFF.

This clonotype was found many times. The chain combines TRBV2 with TRBJ2-7, with D uncertain. The ends were cut back, 6 bases at V and 2 bases at J, with 8 bases in the middle. Germline CDR1 reads SNHLY; CDR2 reads FYNNEI. The CDR3 sequence is 12 residues long. The CDR3 reads CASRGTAYEQYF. The CDR3 nucleotides are TGTGCCAGCAGGGGAACAGCCTACGAGCAGTACTTC.

This clonotype was seen a handful of times. The CDR3 coding sequence is TGTGCCAGCAGCTCTGGGATGGCGGGCAATCAGCCCCAGCATTTT. It translates to CASSSGMAGNQPQHF. The chain employs TRBV5-5 and TRBJ1-5; D unresolved. The CDR3 runs 15 residues. V lost 3 bases, J lost 2 bases, and 12 bases lay in between. Germline V gene lookup returns CDR1 SGHKS and CDR2 YYEKEE (reference sequence).

The rearrangement links TRBV29-1 to TRBJ2-2; 7 bases are shared with TRBD1. This CDR3 comprises 14 residues. The V gene's germline CDR1 is SQVTM and CDR2 ANQGSEA. V lost 5 bases to trimming and J lost 1 base; unmatched junction nucleotides: 4. This CDR3 is CSVRTGKNTGELFF. The CDR3 DNA sequence: TGCAGCGTTCGGACAGGCAAGAACACCGGGGAGCTGTTTTTT.

V usage is TRBV28 and J usage is TRBJ2-7, with a possible D match to TRBD2 (5 bases). Germline V gene lookup returns CDR1 MDHEN and CDR2 SYDVKM. The V gene lost 2 bases and the J gene lost 3 bases, with 29 bases spanning the gap. This CDR3 comprises 20 residues. Here the CDR3 reads CASSLVTGWGSRKGNYEQYF. The CDR3 DNA sequence: TGTGCCAGCAGTTTAGTTACGGGATGGGGATCCAGAAAAGGGAACTACGAGCAGTACTTC. The whole variable domain, filled in from reference TRBV28 and TRBJ2-7, reads DVKVTQSSRYLVKRTGEKVFLECVQDMDHENMFWYRQDPGLGLRLIYFSYDVKMKEKGDIPEGYSVSREKKERFSLILESASTNQTSMYLCASSLVTGWGSRKGNYEQYFGPGTRLTVT.

The chain carries TRBV14 and TRBJ2-7, with 8 bases identical to TRBD1. After removal of 1 base from V and 3 bases from J, the junction contained 5 bases not matched to a gene. The CDR3 sequence is 15 residues long. Germline V gives CDR1 SGHDN, CDR2 FVKESK. CDR3 in amino acids: CASSQVGQGVYEQYF. The CDR3 nucleotides are TGTGCCAGCAGCCAAGTCGGACAGGGAGTCTACGAGCAGTACTTC.